The rows below give T cell receptor beta chains drawn from one sample of a study of CD8 T cells in ankylosing spondylitis. In TCRdb, the 5' RACE reads were re-called with MiXCR into one record per CDR3 protein. The sample lists some 800,000 distinct CDR3 sequences; about 10% were seen once. Material for sequencing was blood, either unsorted or a sorted T cell fraction (not recorded which). The receptors come from a male donor with ankylosing spondylitis. Both conserved end residues are part of each CDR3. D genes are given only for firm matches. Size tells how often a clone was seen (once, few, many) or the class of an expanded clone, and some rows leave it out.

v_gene	abundance	d_gene	j_gene	CDR3aa	CDR3nt
TRBV18	.	.	TRBJ2-3	CASSPPGHTDTQYF	TGTGCCAGCTCACCACCGGGTCACACAGATACGCAGTATTTT
TRBV6-5	.	.	TRBJ1-2	CASSPRVLYGYTF	TGTGCCAGCAGTCCGAGGGTCCTTTATGGCTACACCTTC
TRBV28	few	.	TRBJ2-1	CASSLGGNPDNEQFF	TGTGCCAGCAGCCTTGGGGGGAACCCGGACAATGAGCAGTTCTTC
TRBV6-5	few	.	TRBJ2-2	CASSYSTSREYGGELFF	TGTGCCAGCAGTTACTCCACCTCTCGGGAATATGGCGGGGAGCTGTTTTTT
TRBV20-1	few	TRBD2	TRBJ2-5	CSAPMAGGRETQYF	TGCAGTGCACCGATGGCGGGGGGAAGAGAGACCCAGTACTTC
TRBV4-2	.	.	TRBJ1-1	CASSWAGHRGGAFF	TGTGCCAGCAGCTGGGCCGGCCATCGGGGGGGAGCTTTCTTT
TRBV20-1	many	.	TRBJ2-2	CSARAPVTGELFF	TGCAGTGCTAGAGCCCCAGTCACCGGGGAGCTGTTTTTT
TRBV7-2	.	.	TRBJ2-7	CASSQKTLRGEQYF	TGTGCCAGCAGCCAAAAGACCCTTCGGGGCGAGCAGTACTTC
TRBV20-1	many	.	TRBJ2-7	CSASGGNGYEQYF	TGCAGTGCTAGCGGAGGGAATGGGTACGAGCAGTACTTC
TRBV2	few	.	TRBJ1-5	CASSDINRDQPQHF	TGTGCCAGCAGCGACATAAACAGGGATCAGCCCCAGCATTTT
TRBV5-1	.	TRBD2	TRBJ2-1	CASSLFGREGNEQFF	TGCGCCAGCAGCTTATTCGGGCGGGAGGGTAATGAGCAGTTCTTC
TRBV6-5	few	.	TRBJ2-7	CASSSSPSTAYEQYF	TGTGCCAGCAGTTCCTCGCCTTCAACGGCATACGAGCAGTACTTC
TRBV4-3	.	.	TRBJ2-3	CASGPRGTDTQYF	TGCGCCAGCGGGCCCCGGGGGACAGATACGCAGTATTTT
TRBV2	.	TRBD1	TRBJ2-7	CASSGQGAIEQYF	TGTGCCAGCAGTGGGCAGGGGGCGATTGAGCAGTACTTC
TRBV29-1	.	TRBD1	TRBJ2-7	CSYHRDRDSYEQYF	TGCAGCTACCACCGGGACAGGGACTCCTACGAGCAGTACTTC
TRBV14	.	TRBD2	TRBJ2-1	CASSQAGLAGYNEQFF	TGTGCCAGCAGCCAAGCGGGACTAGCGGGGTACAATGAGCAGTTCTTC
TRBV20-1	.	.	TRBJ2-1	CSARRARPEWDEQFF	TGCAGTGCTAGAAGGGCCCGACCCGAGTGGGATGAGCAGTTCTTC
TRBV7-6	many	.	TRBJ2-3	CASSLPGAGMTQYF	TGTGCCAGCAGCTTACCAGGGGCCGGGATGACGCAGTATTTT
TRBV20-1	few	TRBD1	TRBJ1-3	CSADRGGSGNTIYF	TGCAGTGCTGACAGGGGGGGCTCTGGAAACACCATATATTTT
TRBV6-2/TRBV6-3	few	.	TRBJ2-3	CASSYSKIADTQYF	TGTGCCAGCAGTTACTCGAAGATTGCAGATACGCAGTATTTT
TRBV18	few	.	TRBJ1-1	CASSPLVRVTEAFF	TGTGCCAGCTCACCACTAGTACGGGTCACTGAAGCTTTCTTT
TRBV7-2	few	.	TRBJ2-7	CASTIKGDSSYEQYF	TGTGCCAGTACGATTAAAGGCGACAGTTCCTACGAGCAGTACTTC
TRBV20-1	few	.	TRBJ2-7	CSATPGPSYEQYF	TGCAGTGCGACACCGGGACCTAGCTACGAGCAGTACTTC
TRBV20-1	.	TRBD1	TRBJ1-2	CSARDPTDGQGGYSYTF	TGCAGTGCTAGAGATCCCACCGATGGACAGGGGGGATATAGCTACACCTTC
TRBV18	.	.	TRBJ1-4	CASSVSQGRDEKLFF	TGTGCCAGCTCCGTGTCACAGGGACGCGATGAAAAACTGTTTTTT
TRBV20-1	many	TRBD1	TRBJ1-5	CSARDLRDRGRQPQHF	TGCAGTGCTAGAGATCTTAGGGACAGGGGACGACAGCCCCAGCATTTT
TRBV20-1	once	.	TRBJ1-1	CSARVGGRKAEAFF	TGCAGTGCTAGAGTTGGGGGGCGAAAGGCTGAAGCTTTCTTT
TRBV6-2/TRBV6-3	many	.	TRBJ2-7	CASSTAGYEQYF	TGTGCCAGCAGCACTGCGGGCTACGAGCAGTACTTC
TRBV20-1	few	.	TRBJ1-2	CSAIENGYTF	TGCAGTGCTATTGAGAATGGCTACACCTTC